Following are 4 T cell receptor beta chains from one sample sequenced in a study of blood T cell repertoires in COVID-19. Only in-frame clones appear in the TCRdb table, and some are missing; sequencing was by immunoSEQ multiplex PCR. The table includes about 70,000 clones, 75% to 90% detected once. The sample was peripheral blood. The receptors originated from a man aged 50-60 years with acute or convalescent COVID-19.

The chain combines TRBV3-1 (or the pseudogene TRBV3-2) with TRBJ1-1, with 7 bases identical to TRBD1. J gave up 1 base and V 0 bases, and 14 bases lay outside the gene matches. The CDR3 totals 19 residues. The germline V gene has CDR1 LGHDT and CDR2 YNNKEL (reference sequence). The CDR3 protein is CASSQDLVGGGWENTEAFF. As DNA, the CDR3 is TGTGCCAGCAGCCAAGATCTGGTCGGAGGGGGCTGGGAGAACACTGAAGCTTTCTTT.

The chain combines TRBV18 with TRBJ1-4, with TRBD1 as a possible D gene (5 bases). V lost 1 base and J lost 3, with 9 bases in between. The germline gives CDR1 KGHSH, CDR2 LQKENI. This CDR3 contains 15 residues. This CDR3 is CASSPRGGSNEKLFF. CDR3 DNA: TGTGCCAGCTCACCACGGGGGGGATCTAATGAAAAACTGTTTTTT.

The chain uses TRBV7-8 and TRBJ1-2, with 9 nucleotides matching TRBD1. CDR3 length equals 14 residues. V shed 5 bases, J shed 5 bases, and the junction held 6 bases outside the gene matches. Germline CDR1 SGHVS, CDR2 FQNEAQ. The CDR3 loop is CASSTGTGSYGYTF. In DNA form, the CDR3 reads TGTGCCAGCAGCACGGGGACAGGGTCGTATGGCTACACCTTC.

This chain joins TRBV7-9 and TRBJ1-1; 11 bases agree with TRBD1. The germline V gene has CDR1 SEHNR and CDR2 FQNEAQ (reference sequence). The ends lost 3 bases at V and 10 bases at J; junction bases unmatched: 4. The CDR3 sequence is 13 residues long. CDR3 residues: CASSFPGTGGAFF. CDR3 coding DNA: TGTGCCAGCAGCTTTCCCGGGACAGGGGGAGCTTTCTTT.